The source of this T cell receptor beta chain is a study of T-cell reconstitution after alpha-beta-depleted transplantation in children. Study results and caveats: The authors attributed T-cell counts and diversity one year after transplant mostly to newly produced T cells. The study reportedly traced alpha-beta T cells about two months after transplant to several hundred expanded graft clones.

This clonotype showed up just a few times. Its antigen is currently unknown. Researchers prepared the TCRbeta library using unique molecular identifiers, the study reports. MiXCR, run by TCRdb on the PCR reads, gives a single entry per CDR3 protein. This table holds almost 500,000 distinct CDR3 sequences, about 11% found once. The CDR3 contains 15 residues. Trimming took 7 bases from V and 9 from J; bases not matched to a gene: 18. Germline CDR1 MDHEN, CDR2 SYDVKM. The TCR sequence derives from a child younger than 10 with inherited bone marrow failure, due to receive a stem cell transplant. The V call is TRBV28, the J call TRBJ2-7; 7 nucleotides agree with TRBD2. Sequencing used PBMCs, obtained before TCRalphabeta/CD19-depleted stem cell transplant. CDR3 in amino acids: CASTTLGRTAQTQYF. In DNA, the CDR3 is TGTGCCAGCACCACCCTCGGGAGGACGGCTCAAACGCAGTACTTC. Using reference TRBV28 and TRBJ2-7 for the parts outside the CDR3, the full variable domain is DVKVTQSSRYLVKRTGEKVFLECVQDMDHENMFWYRQDPGLGLRLIYFSYDVKMKEKGDIPEGYSVSREKKERFSLILESASTNQTSMYLCASTTLGRTAQTQYFGPGTRLTVT.